What follows are 21 T cell receptor beta chains derived from one specimen sequenced in a study of T cell responses to AZD1222 COVID-19 vaccine (dated by TCRdb to the early 2020s). The library was generated by the immunoSEQ multiplex PCR assay. In its TCRdb copy, this immuneACCESS table keeps in-frame sequences only and misses some clones. Where compared with another copy, unresolved V genes explain less than half of these, and the others have no known cause. The sample data list about 190,000 clones, and about 89% of these were observed just once. About 3% of the sample comes from the top ten. The time point label on this specimen signifies: baseline before first vaccination. This sample's treatment or condition label indicates: meningococcal conjugate vaccine given as trial control. The sample was peripheral blood, taken on day 0 of MenACWY control vaccination. Receptors originate from an adult in good health.

This clone was found once. The chain uses TRBV4-1 and TRBJ1-4; the match to TRBD1 covers 9 bases. The CDR3 is 15 amino acids. With V trimmed by 3 bases and J by 7 bases, 6 bases remained unmatched. Germline V gene lookup returns CDR1 MGHRA and CDR2 YSYEKL. DNA for the CDR3: TGCGCCAGCAGCCAGGCACAGGGGGCCTTTGAAAAACTGTTTTTT. Translation gives CASSQAQGAFEKLFF.

The sample holds a few counts of this clone. This chain joins TRBV20-1 and TRBJ2-1; D might be TRBD2 (6 bases). V was trimmed by 3 bases and J by 8 bases, leaving 11 bases between them. Germline V gene sequence: CDR1 DFQATT, CDR2 SNEGSKA (reference sequence). The CDR3 is made up of 12 amino acids. CDR3 sequence: CSASGRRDEQFF. CDR3 nucleotide sequence: TGCAGTGCTAGTGGGAGGAGGGATGAGCAGTTCTTC.

The V and J genes are TRBV6-1 and TRBJ2-3; D might be TRBD1 (6 bases). This CDR3 has 15 residues. The germline CDR1 and CDR2 sequences are MNHNS and SASEGT. V lost 1 base to trimming and J lost 0 bases, with 8 bases between them. CDR3 residues: CASSEDRESTDTQYF. The CDR3 nucleotides are TGTGCCAGCAGTGAAGACAGGGAGAGCACAGATACGCAGTATTTT.

The chain employs TRBV11-2 and TRBJ2-3, with a tentative D call TRBD2 (6 bases). Germline V lookup: CDR1 SGHAT, CDR2 FQNNGV. Between the trimmed V and J ends, which lost 1 base and 3 bases, there was a span of 11 bases. The CDR3 consists of 15 residues. Here the CDR3 DNA reads TGTGCCAGCAGCTTAGGGGCGGGATGGACAGATACGCAGTATTTT. It translates to CASSLGAGWTDTQYF. The whole variable domain, remainder taken from reference TRBV11-2 and TRBJ2-3, is EAGVAQSPRYKIIEKRQSVAFWCNPISGHATLYWYQQILGQGPKLLIQFQNNGVVDDSQLPKDRFSAERLKGVDSTLKIQPAKLEDSAVYLCASSLGAGWTDTQYFGPGTRLTVL.

This clone has only one observation. The chain combines TRBV19 with TRBJ2-1, with D perhaps matching TRBD2 (7 bases). Trimming removed 3 bases at V and 5 bases at J, with 14 bases between. The CDR3 has 15 amino acids. Germline-derived CDR1 and CDR2 are LNHDA and SQIVND (reference sequence). CDR3 sequence reads: CASSMGRGGNNEQFF. The CDR3 nucleotides are TGTGCCAGTAGTATGGGCAGGGGAGGGAACAATGAGCAGTTCTTC.

This chain uses TRBV6-5 with TRBJ2-2; D is possibly TRBD1 (6 bases). V dropped 6 bases and J dropped 6 bases, with 17 bases sitting between them. This CDR3 is 15 amino acids long. Germline-derived CDR1 and CDR2 are MNHEY and SVGAGI. The CDR3 sequence: CASSKLQGYPGELFF. The DNA of the CDR3 is TGTGCCAGCAGCAAGCTCCAGGGGTATCCCGGGGAGCTGTTTTTT.

This chain connects TRBV19 to TRBJ2-3, with D perhaps TRBD2 (5 bases). CDR1 is LNHDA, CDR2 SQIVND, per germline (reference sequence). The CDR3 sequence is 15 residues long. V lost 7 bases and J lost 6, with 20 bases in between. CDR3 amino acids: CASNLEGRDRDTQYF. In DNA, the CDR3 is TGTGCCAGTAACCTTGAGGGAAGGGATAGGGATACGCAGTATTTT.

The chain has TRBV7-3 and TRBJ2-5; D gene uncertain. This CDR3 spans 13 amino acids. Germline lookup yields CDR1 SGHTA and CDR2 FQGTGA. V lost 3 bases to trimming and J lost 2 bases, with 7 bases between them. The CDR3 nucleotides read TGTGCCAGCAGCTTGGCCCCGCAAGAGACCCAGTACTTC. This sequence encodes CASSLAPQETQYF.

The J gene is TRBJ2-7, the V gene TRBV5-8; the match to TRBD2 covers 13 bases. The CDR3 is 15 residues long. Losses at the gene ends were 4 bases for V and 5 bases for J; bases not matched to a gene: 6. CDR1 is SGHTS and CDR2 is YDEGEE in the germline V gene. DNA for the CDR3: TGTGCCAGCAGCCACAGACTAGCGGGGGGCCACGAGCAGTACTTC. Amino acid sequence: CASSHRLAGGHEQYF.

The J gene is TRBJ2-1, the V gene TRBV24-1; D call uncertain. The length of the CDR3 is 11 residues. Germline loops: CDR1 KGHDR, CDR2 SFDVKD. Between the trimmed V and J ends, which lost 9 bases and 4 bases, there was a span of 6 bases. Here the CDR3 reads CATPTYNEQFF. The CDR3 bases are TGTGCCACCCCGACTTACAATGAGCAGTTCTTC.

The chain links TRBV28 to TRBJ1-1; maybe TRBD1 (6 bases). V lost 10 bases, J lost 0 bases, and 15 bases lay in between. CDR3 length: 14 amino acids. In germline, CDR1 is MDHEN, CDR2 SYDVKM. Written as DNA, the CDR3 is TGTGCCACCCAAACGGGGGGCTTGAACACTGAAGCTTTCTTT. Protein product: CATQTGGLNTEAFF.

This clone was recorded only once. V gene TRBV19 combines with J gene TRBJ1-2; weak D call: TRBD1 (6 bases). The V gene lost 6 bases and the J gene lost 1 base, with 9 bases spanning the gap. Per germline, CDR1 LNHDA and CDR2 SQIVND (reference sequence). The CDR3 totals 13 residues. CDR3 region: CASSRQDNYGYTF. As DNA, the CDR3 is TGTGCCAGTAGCCGACAGGATAACTATGGCTACACCTTC.

This clone was detected a few times. The chain uses TRBV10-3 and TRBJ2-1; D perhaps matches TRBD2 (5 bases). CDR1 ENHRY and CDR2 SYGVKD come from the germline V gene. V lost 7 bases and J lost 8, with 18 bases in between. This CDR3 is 14 amino acids long. The CDR3 loop reads CAITQDRWGDEQFF. DNA for the CDR3: TGTGCCATCACTCAGGACCGCTGGGGAGATGAGCAGTTCTTC.

The V gene is TRBV30, the J gene TRBJ2-2, with a possible D match to TRBD2 (6 bases). From germline, CDR1 is GTSNPN and CDR2 SVGIG (reference sequence). The CDR3 has 12 amino acids. V was clipped by 3 bases and J by 6 bases, with 8 bases between them. Here the CDR3 reads CAWSPGAGELFF. The CDR3 nucleotides read TGTGCCTGGAGCCCGGGGGCCGGGGAGCTGTTTTTT.

V and J are TRBV28 and TRBJ2-7, with 12 bases matching TRBD2. J was trimmed by 1 base and V by 6 bases; bases with no gene match: 4. The CDR3 contains 15 residues. Looked up from germline, CDR1 is MDHEN and CDR2 is SYDVKM. Here the CDR3 DNA reads TGTGCCAGCAGGGTCGGACTAGCGGGATCCTACGAGCAGTACTTC. Translation gives CASRVGLAGSYEQYF.

This rearrangement joins TRBV5-1 to TRBJ1-4; D may be TRBD1 (6 bases). This CDR3 comprises 15 residues. Trimming stripped 0 bases from V and 7 bases from J, with 13 bases between. Per germline, CDR1 SGHRS and CDR2 YFSETQ. The CDR3 coding sequence is TGCGCCAGCAGCTTGGGTTCCGGAGGGGGTGAAAAACTGTTTTTT. Residues: CASSLGSGGGEKLFF. The full variable domain, with the rest looked up from reference TRBV5-1 and TRBJ1-4, is KAGVTQTPRYLIKTRGQQVTLSCSPISGHRSVSWYQQTPGQGLQFLFEYFSETQRNKGNFPGRFSGRQFSNSRSEMNVSTLELGDSALYLCASSLGSGGGEKLFFGSGTQLSVL.

The gene calls are TRBV28 and TRBJ1-1, with TRBD1 identical over 8 bases. The germline CDR1 and CDR2 sequences are MDHEN and SYDVKM. The V gene end was trimmed by 6 bases and the J gene end by 6 bases; junction bases not matched to a gene: 9. CDR3 length: 14 amino acids. CDR3 residues: CASSYGQGGPEAFF. CDR3 nucleotides: TGTGCCAGCAGCTACGGACAGGGAGGGCCTGAAGCTTTCTTT.

The chain recombines TRBV5-1 with TRBJ1-1; D is perhaps TRBD1 (5 bases). Germline-derived CDR1 and CDR2 are SGHRS and YFSETQ. The CDR3 is made up of 15 amino acids. The V and J ends lost 5 bases and 4 bases respectively, with 18 bases between them. This chain's CDR3 is CASRKGGAGGTEAFF. CDR3 sequence (DNA): TGCGCCAGCAGGAAAGGAGGGGCTGGGGGCACTGAAGCTTTCTTT.

V gene TRBV9 combines with J gene TRBJ2-2, with TRBD2 identical over 9 bases. The trim removed 2 bases at V and 4 bases at J, leaving 6 bases unmatched. Germline V gene sequence: CDR1 SGDLS, CDR2 YYNGEE. The CDR3 spans 16 residues. The CDR3 reads CASSVAGLATTGELFF. CDR3 DNA: TGTGCCAGCAGCGTGGCGGGACTAGCTACCACCGGGGAGCTGTTTTTT. The variable domain in full, completed from reference TRBV9 and TRBJ2-2, reads DSGVTQTPKHLITATGQRVTLRCSPRSGDLSVYWYQQSLDQGLQFLIQYYNGEERAKGNILERFSAQQFPDLHSELNLSSLELGDSALYFCASSVAGLATTGELFFGEGSRLTVL.

The CDR3 spells CASSLGQGASDTQYF. CDR3 sequence (DNA): TGTGCCAGCAGCTTAGGACAGGGGGCATCGGATACGCAGTATTTT. The rearrangement joins TRBV7-6 to TRBJ2-3; 10 bases map to TRBD1. V shed 1 base, J shed 6 bases, and the junction held 4 bases outside the gene matches. CDR1 is SGHVS, CDR2 FNYEAQ, per germline. The CDR3 consists of 15 residues.

V gene TRBV13 combines with J gene TRBJ2-2; 7 nucleotides match TRBD2. Trimming removed 8 bases from V and 0 bases from J; junction bases left unmatched: 3. The CDR3 consists of 14 residues. Per the germline V gene, CDR1 is PRHDT and CDR2 is FYEKMQ (reference sequence). The CDR3 DNA is TGTGCCAGCGCGAGCGGGGCGAACACCGGGGAGCTGTTTTTT. Translating gives CASASGANTGELFF. Variable domain in full (rest from reference TRBV13 and TRBJ2-2): AAGVIQSPRHLIKEKRETATLKCYPIPRHDTVYWYQQGPGQDPQFLISFYEKMQSDKGSIPDRFSAQQFSDYHSELNMSSLELGDSALYFCASASGANTGELFFGEGSRLTVL.